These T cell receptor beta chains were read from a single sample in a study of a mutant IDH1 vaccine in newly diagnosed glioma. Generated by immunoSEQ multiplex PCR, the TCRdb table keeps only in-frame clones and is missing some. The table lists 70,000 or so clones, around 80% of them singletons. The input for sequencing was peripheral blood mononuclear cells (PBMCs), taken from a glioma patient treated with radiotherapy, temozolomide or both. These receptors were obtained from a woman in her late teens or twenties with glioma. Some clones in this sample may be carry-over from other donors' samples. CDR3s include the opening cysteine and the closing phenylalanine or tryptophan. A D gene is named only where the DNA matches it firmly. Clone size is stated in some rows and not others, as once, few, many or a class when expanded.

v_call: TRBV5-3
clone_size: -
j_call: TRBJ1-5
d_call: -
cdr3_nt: TGTGCCAGAAGCACGCCCCCGGGTCCCAACAATCAGCCCCAGCATTTT
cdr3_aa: CARSTPPGPNNQPQHF

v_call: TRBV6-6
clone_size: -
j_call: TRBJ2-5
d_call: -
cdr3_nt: TGTGCCAGCAGTTCCCCTTTGATGGAGACCCAGTACTTC
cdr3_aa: CASSSPLMETQYF

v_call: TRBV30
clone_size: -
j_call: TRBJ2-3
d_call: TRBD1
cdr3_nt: TGTGCCTGGAGTGTATTGGGACAGGGGATCACAGATACGCAGTATTTT
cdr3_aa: CAWSVLGQGITDTQYF

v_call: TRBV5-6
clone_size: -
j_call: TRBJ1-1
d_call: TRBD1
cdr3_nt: TGTGCCAGCAGCTCTGACAGGGGAGGCACTGAAGCTTTCTTT
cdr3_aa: CASSSDRGGTEAFF

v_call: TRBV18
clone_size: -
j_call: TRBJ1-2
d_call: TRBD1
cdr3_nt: TGTGCAACTTTGTCCGGGACAGGGGACTATGGCTACACCTTC
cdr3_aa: CATLSGTGDYGYTF

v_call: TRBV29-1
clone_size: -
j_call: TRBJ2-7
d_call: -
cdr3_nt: TGCAGCGCCCGGGGGCCCGCCGGGAACGAGCAGTACTTC
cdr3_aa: CSARGPAGNEQYF

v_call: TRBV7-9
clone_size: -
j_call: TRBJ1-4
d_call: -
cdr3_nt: TGTGCCAGCAGCTTAGATGGGGGGCCAGGTGAAAAACTGTTTTTT
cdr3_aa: CASSLDGGPGEKLFF

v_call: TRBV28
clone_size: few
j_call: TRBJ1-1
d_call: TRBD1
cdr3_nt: TGTGCCAGCAGTTTATCCGGGACAGGGGGCCGTGAAGCTTTCTTT
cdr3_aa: CASSLSGTGGREAFF

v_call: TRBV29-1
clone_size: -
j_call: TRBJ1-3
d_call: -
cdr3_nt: TGCAGCGTATTGGCCCGGGGCCGGAGGGACACCATATATTTT
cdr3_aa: CSVLARGRRDTIYF

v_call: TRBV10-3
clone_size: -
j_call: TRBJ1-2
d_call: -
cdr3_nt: TGTGCCATCACGAATCCAATAGGGTTGTCTAGGGTTGATGGCTACACCTTC
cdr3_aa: CAITNPIGLSRVDGYTF

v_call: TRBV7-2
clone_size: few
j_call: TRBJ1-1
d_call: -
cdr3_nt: TGTGCCAGCAGCACTTATGGGACCACGAACACTGAAGCTTTCTTT
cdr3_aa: CASSTYGTTNTEAFF

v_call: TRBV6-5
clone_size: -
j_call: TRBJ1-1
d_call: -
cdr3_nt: TGTGCCAGCAGTGAATGGGGTGTGAGGACTGAAGCTTTCTTT
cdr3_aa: CASSEWGVRTEAFF

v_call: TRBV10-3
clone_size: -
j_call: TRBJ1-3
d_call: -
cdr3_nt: TGTGCCATCAGTGTAGCTTCAGGGAATTCTTGGGCGAGCTCTGGAAACACCATATATTTT
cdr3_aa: CAISVASGNSWASSGNTIYF

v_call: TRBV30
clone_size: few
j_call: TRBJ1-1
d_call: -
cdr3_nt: TGTGCCTGGGTCCTTTTGGCCGTGAACACTGAAGCTTTCTTT
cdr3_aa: CAWVLLAVNTEAFF

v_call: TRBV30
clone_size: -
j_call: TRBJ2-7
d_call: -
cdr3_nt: TGTGCCTGGAGCAACTGGAGCGAGCAGTACTTC
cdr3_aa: CAWSNWSEQYF

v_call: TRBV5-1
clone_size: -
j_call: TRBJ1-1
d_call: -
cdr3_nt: TGCGCCAGCAGCTTGGGGTCCCGAGGGCAGGGCTTAGCTTTCTTT
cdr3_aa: CASSLGSRGQGLAFF

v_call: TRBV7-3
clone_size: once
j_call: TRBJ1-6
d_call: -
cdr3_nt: TGTGCCAGCAGCTTAAAGAGGCAGGGTTCACCCCTCCACTTT
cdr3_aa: CASSLKRQGSPLHF

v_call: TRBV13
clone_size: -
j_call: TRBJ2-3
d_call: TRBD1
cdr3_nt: TGTGCCAGCAGCTCCGGACAGGGGATTGATACGCAGTATTTT
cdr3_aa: CASSSGQGIDTQYF

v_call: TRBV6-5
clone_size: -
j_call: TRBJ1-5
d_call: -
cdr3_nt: TGTGCCAGCAGTTCCTTCGGAAGTGGTCAGCCCCAGCATTTT
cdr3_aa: CASSSFGSGQPQHF

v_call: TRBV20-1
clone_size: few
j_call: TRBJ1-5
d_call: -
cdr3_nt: TGCAACACGAATAGGGAGCCCCAGCATTTT
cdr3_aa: CNTNREPQHF

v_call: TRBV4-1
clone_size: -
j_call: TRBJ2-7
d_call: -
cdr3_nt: TGCGCCAGCAGCCAAGGGGAAGGAGGCTCCTACGAGCAGTACTTC
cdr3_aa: CASSQGEGGSYEQYF

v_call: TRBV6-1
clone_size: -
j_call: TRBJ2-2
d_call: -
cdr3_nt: TGTGCCAGCAGTGAACAGGACTACCTGAACACCGGGGAGCTGTTTTTT
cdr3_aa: CASSEQDYLNTGELFF

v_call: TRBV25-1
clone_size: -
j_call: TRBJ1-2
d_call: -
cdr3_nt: TGTGCCAGCAGTGAATCGGGGTCATCGAACTATGGCTACACCTTC
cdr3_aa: CASSESGSSNYGYTF

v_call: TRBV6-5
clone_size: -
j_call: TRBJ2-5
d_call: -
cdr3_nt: TGTGCCAGCAGTCCCGGGGTCCCCCTGATGTACTTC
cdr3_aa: CASSPGVPLMYF

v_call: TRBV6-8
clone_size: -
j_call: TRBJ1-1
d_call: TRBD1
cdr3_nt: TGTGCCAGCAGTTACTTCAGGGGGCTAGCGAGGGGCACTGAAGCTTTCTTT
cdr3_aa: CASSYFRGLARGTEAFF

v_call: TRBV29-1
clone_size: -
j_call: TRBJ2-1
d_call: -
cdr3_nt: TGCAGCGTCGCTCGCGCGGGTAGTTACAATGAGCAGTTCTTC
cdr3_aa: CSVARAGSYNEQFF

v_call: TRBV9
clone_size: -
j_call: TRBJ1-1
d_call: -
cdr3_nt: TGTGCCAGCAGCGTAGAGATACAGGGAATCGGCCAAGCTTTCTTT
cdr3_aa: CASSVEIQGIGQAFF

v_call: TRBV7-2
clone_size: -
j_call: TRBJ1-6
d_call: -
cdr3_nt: TGTGCCAGCAGCTTAGGTCTATCCCCGCGTTCACCCCTCCACTTT
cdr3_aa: CASSLGLSPRSPLHF

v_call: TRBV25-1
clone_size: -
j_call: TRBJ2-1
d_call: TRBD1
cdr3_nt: TGTGCCAGCAGACTCCCGGGACAGGGAAAGAATGAGCAGTTCTTC
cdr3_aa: CASRLPGQGKNEQFF

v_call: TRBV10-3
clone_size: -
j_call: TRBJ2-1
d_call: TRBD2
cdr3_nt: TGTGCCATATTAGCGGGAGCGAGCAATGAGCAGTTCTTC
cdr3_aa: CAILAGASNEQFF

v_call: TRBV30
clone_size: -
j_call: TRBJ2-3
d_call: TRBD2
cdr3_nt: TGTGCCTGGAGTTCAAGCGGGGTCATCACAGATACGCAGTATTTT
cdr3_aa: CAWSSSGVITDTQYF

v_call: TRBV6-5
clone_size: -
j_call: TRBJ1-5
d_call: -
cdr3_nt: TGTGCCAGCAGTTACTCGGGAAGCAATCAGCCCCAGCATTTT
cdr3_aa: CASSYSGSNQPQHF

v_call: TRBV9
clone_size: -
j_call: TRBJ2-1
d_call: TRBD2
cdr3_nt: TGTGCCAGCAGCTTACCAAGGGGCGGGGGGGCCAATGAGCAGTTCTTC
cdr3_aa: CASSLPRGGGANEQFF

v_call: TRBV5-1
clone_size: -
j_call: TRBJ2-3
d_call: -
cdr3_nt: TGCGCCAGCAGCTTGGATGATACGGGAAGAGATACGCAGTATTTT
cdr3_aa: CASSLDDTGRDTQYF

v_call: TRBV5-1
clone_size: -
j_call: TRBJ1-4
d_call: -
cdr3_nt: TGCGCCAGCAGCCGGGGAGGGGATATTGAAAAACTGTTTTTT
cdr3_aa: CASSRGGDIEKLFF

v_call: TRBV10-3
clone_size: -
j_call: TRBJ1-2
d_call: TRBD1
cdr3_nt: TGTGCCATCAGTGATTTAAACAGGGGTCGATCCTACCTGGGCACCTTC
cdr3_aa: CAISDLNRGRSYLGTF

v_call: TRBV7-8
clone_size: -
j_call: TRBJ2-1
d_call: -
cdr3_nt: TGTGCCAGCAGCTTAGCGGGGGGGCGTAATGAGCAGTTCTTC
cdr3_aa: CASSLAGGRNEQFF

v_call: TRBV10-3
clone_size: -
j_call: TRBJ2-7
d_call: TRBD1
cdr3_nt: TGTGCCATCAGTGAGGCGGCAGGGGGTGCCTACGAGCAGTACTTC
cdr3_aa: CAISEAAGGAYEQYF

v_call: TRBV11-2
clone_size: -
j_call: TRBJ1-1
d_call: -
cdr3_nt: TGTGCCAGCAGCTTATCTCTCGTGAACACTGAAGCTTTCTTT
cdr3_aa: CASSLSLVNTEAFF

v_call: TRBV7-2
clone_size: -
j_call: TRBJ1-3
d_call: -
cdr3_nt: TGTGCCAGCAGCTTAGACAGGGGAAACACCATATATTTT
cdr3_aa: CASSLDRGNTIYF

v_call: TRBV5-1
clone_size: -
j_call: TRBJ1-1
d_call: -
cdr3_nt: TGCGCCAGCAGTTCCCCCTACAGGAACACTGAAGCTTTCTTT
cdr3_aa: CASSSPYRNTEAFF

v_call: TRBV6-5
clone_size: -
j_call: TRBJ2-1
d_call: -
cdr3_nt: TGTGCCAGCAGTTACTCGGAGGCCCTTTACAATGAGCAGTTCTTC
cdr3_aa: CASSYSEALYNEQFF

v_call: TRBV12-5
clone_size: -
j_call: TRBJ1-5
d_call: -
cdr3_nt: TGTGCTAGTGGTTTGGTTTCCAATCAGCCCCAGCATTTT
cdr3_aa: CASGLVSNQPQHF

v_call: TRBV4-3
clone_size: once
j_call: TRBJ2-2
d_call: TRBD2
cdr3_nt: TGCGCCAGCAGCCAAGATCTAGCGGGGGAGACCGGGGAGCTGTTTTTT
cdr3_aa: CASSQDLAGETGELFF

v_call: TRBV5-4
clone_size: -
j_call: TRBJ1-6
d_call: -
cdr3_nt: TGTGCCAGCAGCTTGGTTGGCGGAGAGTACTCACCCCTCCACTTT
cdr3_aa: CASSLVGGEYSPLHF

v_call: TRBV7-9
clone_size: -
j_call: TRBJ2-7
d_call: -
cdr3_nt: TGTGCCAGCAGCCGGACGGACAGCACCTACGAGCAGTACTTC
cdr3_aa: CASSRTDSTYEQYF

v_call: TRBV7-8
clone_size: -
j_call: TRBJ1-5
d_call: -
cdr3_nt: TGTGCCAGCAGCTTTGAACAGATCAATCAGCCCCAGCATTTT
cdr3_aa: CASSFEQINQPQHF